This T cell receptor beta chain was observed in a study of CD8 T cells in ankylosing spondylitis. Study-wide results and caveats: In ankylosing spondylitis patients, matched synovial fluid reportedly showed significant enrichment of disease-linked clones. Before this, some motif variants had been reported in reactive arthritis synovial fluid and blood.

For TCR beta, libraries came from quantitative 5'-RACE with molecular barcodes. TCRdb reanalysed the 5' RACE reads using MiXCR and keeps one entry per CDR3 protein. The sample lists 150,000 to 200,000 distinct CDR3 sequences, approximately 12% occurring once. The CDR3 covers 14 residues. Trimming pared 0 bases from V and 4 bases from J, leaving 7 bases between. Germline CDR1 and CDR2: LGHNA and YSLEER. Many counts were recorded for this clonotype. Its antigen is undetermined. The sample was blood, either unsorted or a sorted T cell fraction (not recorded which). The sequence came from a female donor with ankylosing spondylitis or in good health (not recorded which). This chain joins TRBV4-3 and TRBJ1-3; D gene unclear. This CDR3 is CASSQDSAGNTIYF. CDR3 bases: TGCGCCAGCAGCCAAGATTCGGCGGGAAACACCATATATTTT.